The next 7 T cell receptor beta chains were all read from a single sample in a study of memory CD4+ T cells and cytomegalovirus serostatus. Clones were read by immunoSEQ multiplex PCR, and TCRdb kept only the in-frame ones, dropping some. Of 45,000 to 55,000 clones in the sample, roughly 72% are singletons; the top ten hold roughly 1.7%. Single viable CD3+CD4+CD8-CD45RO+ cells were sorted as the memory CD4+ T cells. The specimen was memory CD4+ T cells from blood. The receptors were gathered from an adult in good health and CMV-seronegative.

The chain recombines TRBV7-3 with TRBJ2-2; 7 bases agree with TRBD1. Losses at the gene ends were 3 bases for V and 0 bases for J; bases not matched to a gene: 1. This CDR3 has 15 amino acids. Germline V gene lookup returns CDR1 SGHTA and CDR2 FQGTGA. DNA for the CDR3: TGTGCCAGCAGCTTGGGACAGCCGAACACCGGGGAGCTGTTTTTT. Amino acids: CASSLGQPNTGELFF.

This clone was picked up a small number of times. The genes are TRBV5-6 and TRBJ1-1; D remains unclear. The CDR3 is 14 residues long. Germline CDR1 reads SGHDT; CDR2 reads YYEEEE. Deletions cut 1 base from V and 1 base from J, with 8 bases between. The CDR3 loop reads CASSLIPWNTEAFF. CDR3 nucleotides: TGTGCCAGCAGCTTGATCCCCTGGAACACTGAAGCTTTCTTT.

This chain uses TRBV19 with TRBJ2-1; D unclear. The CDR3 is 15 residues long. V was pared by 3 bases and J by 0 bases, with 9 bases between. CDR1 is LNHDA and CDR2 is SQIVND in the germline V gene (reference sequence). This CDR3 reads CASSIYSSSYNEQFF. For the CDR3, the DNA is TGTGCCAGTAGTATTTACTCGTCCTCCTACAATGAGCAGTTCTTC.

The J gene is TRBJ2-7, the V gene TRBV18; D unclear. The length of the CDR3 is 13 residues. From germline, CDR1 is KGHSH and CDR2 LQKENI. Between the trimmed V and J ends, which lost 8 bases and 0 bases, there was a span of 11 bases. CDR3 sequence reads: CASRRQVSYEQYF. In DNA, the CDR3 is TGTGCCAGCCGCAGGCAGGTCTCCTACGAGCAGTACTTC. The full variable domain, rest sourced from reference TRBV18 and TRBJ2-7, is NAGVMQNPRHLVRRRGQEARLRCSPMKGHSHVYWYRQLPEEGLKFMVYLQKENIIDESGMPKERFSAEFPKEGPSILRIQQVVRGDSAAYFCASRRQVSYEQYFGPGTRLTVT.

The rearrangement joins TRBV25-1 to TRBJ1-2; the match to TRBD1 covers 8 bases. Unmatched junction bases numbered 8, after V lost 4 bases and J lost 4 bases. CDR1 is MGHDK, CDR2 SYGVNS, per germline. The CDR3 consists of 15 residues. DNA for the CDR3: TGTGCCAGCAGTGCGATGACAGGGGTAATCTATGGCTACACCTTC. The encoded protein is CASSAMTGVIYGYTF.

This clone has ten or more counts. J is TRBJ2-5 and V is TRBV7-9, with 9 bases that match TRBD1. Trimming cost V 5 bases and J 4 bases; bases outside gene matches: 5. Germline lookup yields CDR1 SEHNR and CDR2 FQNEAQ (reference sequence). CDR3 length: 14 residues. The CDR3 nucleotides read TGTGCCAGCAGCCCAACAGGGGGCCGAGAGACCCAGTACTTC. This sequence encodes CASSPTGGRETQYF.

The chain is built from TRBV28 and TRBJ2-7; 10 nucleotides line up with TRBD2. The CDR3 totals 14 residues. Germline assignment: CDR1 MDHEN and CDR2 SYDVKM. The V and J ends lost 3 bases and 2 bases, in that order; junction bases with no gene match: 1. The DNA of the CDR3 is TGTGCCAGCAGTTTTAGCGGGAGGACCTACGAGCAGTACTTC. As protein: CASSFSGRTYEQYF. Full variable domain (missing parts from reference TRBV28 and TRBJ2-7): DVKVTQSSRYLVKRTGEKVFLECVQDMDHENMFWYRQDPGLGLRLIYFSYDVKMKEKGDIPEGYSVSREKKERFSLILESASTNQTSMYLCASSFSGRTYEQYFGPGTRLTVT.